This T cell receptor beta chain emerged from a study of blood T cell repertoires in COVID-19. Across the whole study: Acute and convalescent COVID-19 specimens originated in the United States, Italy and Spain. The cDNA or gDNA used as material had been derived from T cells, B-cell-depleted T cells, or PBMCs.

Original methodology: Estimation of nucleated cell counts was performed using reference gene primer amplification. Profiled with immunoSEQ multiplex PCR; TCRdb holds only in-frame clones, not every one. From that table come the V and J calls and clone size; the DNA was used to work out D and trimming. The sample carries fewer than 150,000 clones, 88% recorded once. Germline assignment: CDR1 LNHDA and CDR2 SQIVND (reference sequence). This CDR3 spans 18 amino acids. The germline V and J ends were trimmed by 3 bases and 3 bases, with 21 bases remaining between them. This clone was picked up a small number of times.

This TCR came from a human donor in a cohort sampled during active COVID-19. The chain employs TRBV19 and TRBJ2-1; possibly TRBD2 for D (5 bases). Sequenced material: peripheral blood. CDR3 bases: TGTGCCAGTAGTATCCGCTACCCCGAGGAGCGGAACTACAATGAGCAGTTCTTC. This sequence encodes CASSIRYPEERNYNEQFF.